This T cell receptor (beta chain) was recovered during a study of CD8 T cells in ankylosing spondylitis. At least ten counts were recorded for this clonotype. As yet, its antigen is unknown. TCRdb analysed the 5' RACE reads with MiXCR anew, one entry per CDR3 protein. Of tens of thousands of distinct CDR3 sequences in the sample, 6.5% to 8% were seen once. Notes on the study in general: Some motif variants had been reported before (in reactive arthritis synovial fluid and blood). Significantly higher representation of disease-linked clones was reported for matched ankylosing spondylitis synovial fluid.

Sequencing was carried out using blood, either unsorted or a sorted T cell fraction (not recorded which). The receptor was isolated from a female donor with ankylosing spondylitis or in good health (not recorded which).

This CDR3 reads CASAPSASSGYTF. The CDR3 DNA is TGTGCCAGCGCACCTTCGGCATCTTCTGGCTACACCTTC. The rearrangement joins TRBV12-3 or TRBV12-4 to TRBJ1-2; D uncertain. V was trimmed by 8 bases and J by 7 bases, leaving 17 bases between them. This CDR3 has 13 residues.